Here is one T cell receptor beta chain with its context. This entry comes from a study of blood T cell repertoires in COVID-19. Whole-study context: COVID-19 samples, acute and convalescent, were from the United States, Italy and Spain. Sample material is recorded as cDNA or gDNA derived from T cells, B-cell-depleted T cells, or PBMCs.

In the original analysis: Nucleated cell counts were estimated from reference gene primer amplification. Sequencing was performed with immunoSEQ multiplex PCR; in TCRdb, only in-frame clones are kept and a portion is missing. The V and J calls and the clone size are those of that table, but D and trimming were determined from the DNA. The sample includes around 400,000 clones, around 87% of them seen just once. Patients of the Seattle cohort, enrolled during active infection, were followed longitudinally. The material sequenced was peripheral blood. This TCR derives from a woman in her sixties with COVID-19, enrolled during active disease.

Here the CDR3 reads CSGRDRGSNTEAFF. CDR3 in DNA: TGCAGCGGCCGGGACAGGGGCTCGAACACTGAAGCTTTCTTT. The rearrangement joins TRBV29-1 to TRBJ1-1, with 10 bases identical to TRBD1. The germline CDR1 and CDR2 sequences are SQVTM and ANQGSEA. This CDR3 has 14 residues. J was trimmed by 1 base and V by 7 bases; bases with no gene match: 6.